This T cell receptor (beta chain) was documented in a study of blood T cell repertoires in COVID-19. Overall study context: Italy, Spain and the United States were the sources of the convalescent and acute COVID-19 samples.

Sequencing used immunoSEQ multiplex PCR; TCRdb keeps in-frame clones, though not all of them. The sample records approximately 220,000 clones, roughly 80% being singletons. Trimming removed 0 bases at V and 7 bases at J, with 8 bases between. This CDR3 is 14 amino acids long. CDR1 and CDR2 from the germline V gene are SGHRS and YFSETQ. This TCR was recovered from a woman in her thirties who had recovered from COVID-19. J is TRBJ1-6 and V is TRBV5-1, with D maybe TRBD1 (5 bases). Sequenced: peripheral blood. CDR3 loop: CASSLATENSPLHF. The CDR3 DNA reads TGCGCCAGCAGCTTGGCGACAGAGAATTCACCCCTCCACTTT.